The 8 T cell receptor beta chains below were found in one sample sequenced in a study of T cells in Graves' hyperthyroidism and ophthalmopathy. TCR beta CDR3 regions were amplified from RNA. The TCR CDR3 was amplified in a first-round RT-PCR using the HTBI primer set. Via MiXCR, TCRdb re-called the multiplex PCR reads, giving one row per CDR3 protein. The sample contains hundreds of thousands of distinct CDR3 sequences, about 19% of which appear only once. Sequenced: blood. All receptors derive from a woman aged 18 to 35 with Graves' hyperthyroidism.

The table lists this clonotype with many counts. The CDR3 sequence is CSAIAAASSYEQYF. DNA for the CDR3: TGCAGTGCTATAGCGGCGGCAAGCTCCTACGAGCAGTACTTC. The chain couples TRBV20-1 to TRBJ2-7, with a weak D call TRBD2 (6 bases). This CDR3 comprises 14 residues. Germline-derived CDR1 and CDR2 are DFQATT and SNEGSKA (reference sequence). V lost 4 bases, J lost 0 bases, and 13 bases lay in between.

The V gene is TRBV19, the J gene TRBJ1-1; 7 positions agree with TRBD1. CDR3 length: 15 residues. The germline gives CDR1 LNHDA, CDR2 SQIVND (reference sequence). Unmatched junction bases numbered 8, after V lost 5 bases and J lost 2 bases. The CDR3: CASSALQGLNTEAFF. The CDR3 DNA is TGTGCCAGTAGTGCGCTACAGGGGCTTAACACTGAAGCTTTCTTT. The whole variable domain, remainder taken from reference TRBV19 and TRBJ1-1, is DGGITQSPKYLFRKEGQNVTLSCEQNLNHDAMYWYRQDPGQGLRLIYYSQIVNDFQKGDIAEGYSVSREKKESFPLTVTSAQKNPTAFYLCASSALQGLNTEAFFGQGTRLTVV.

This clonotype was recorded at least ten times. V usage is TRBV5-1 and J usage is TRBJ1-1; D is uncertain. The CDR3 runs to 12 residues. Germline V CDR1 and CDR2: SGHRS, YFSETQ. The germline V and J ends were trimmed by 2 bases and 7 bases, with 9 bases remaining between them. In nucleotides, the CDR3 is TGCGCCAGCAGCTTACTTGGTGTTGAAGCTTTCTTT. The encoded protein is CASSLLGVEAFF. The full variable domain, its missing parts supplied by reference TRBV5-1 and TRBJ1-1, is KAGVTQTPRYLIKTRGQQVTLSCSPISGHRSVSWYQQTPGQGLQFLFEYFSETQRNKGNFPGRFSGRQFSNSRSEMNVSTLELGDSALYLCASSLLGVEAFFGQGTRLTVV.

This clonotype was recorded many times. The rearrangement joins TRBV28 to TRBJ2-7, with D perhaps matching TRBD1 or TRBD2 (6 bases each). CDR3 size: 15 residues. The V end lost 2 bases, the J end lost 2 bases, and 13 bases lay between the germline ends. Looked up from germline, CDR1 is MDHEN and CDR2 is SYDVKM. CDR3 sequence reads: CASSLTGALTYEQYF. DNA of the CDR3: TGTGCCAGCAGTTTAACGGGGGCGCTCACCTACGAGCAGTACTTC.

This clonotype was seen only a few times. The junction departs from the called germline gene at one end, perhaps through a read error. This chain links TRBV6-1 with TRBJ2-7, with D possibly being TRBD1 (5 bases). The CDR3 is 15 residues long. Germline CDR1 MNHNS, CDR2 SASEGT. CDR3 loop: CASSEPGWGAYEQYF. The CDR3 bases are TGTGCCAGTAGTGAACCAGGTTGGGGCGCATACGAGCAGTACTTC.

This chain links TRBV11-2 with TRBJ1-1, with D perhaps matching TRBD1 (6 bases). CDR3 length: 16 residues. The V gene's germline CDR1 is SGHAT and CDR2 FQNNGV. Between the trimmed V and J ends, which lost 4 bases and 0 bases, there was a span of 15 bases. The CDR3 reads CASSSKTGPMNTEAFF. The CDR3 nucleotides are TGTGCCAGCAGCTCTAAGACAGGCCCCATGAACACTGAAGCTTTCTTT. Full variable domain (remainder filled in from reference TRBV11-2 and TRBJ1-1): EAGVAQSPRYKIIEKRQSVAFWCNPISGHATLYWYQQILGQGPKLLIQFQNNGVVDDSQLPKDRFSAERLKGVDSTLKIQPAKLEDSAVYLCASSSKTGPMNTEAFFGQGTRLTVV.

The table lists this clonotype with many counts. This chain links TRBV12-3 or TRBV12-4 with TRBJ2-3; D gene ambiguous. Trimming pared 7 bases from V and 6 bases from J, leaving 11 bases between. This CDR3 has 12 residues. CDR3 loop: CASTLTRDTQYF. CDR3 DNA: TGTGCCAGCACCCTGACTCGTGATACGCAGTATTTT.

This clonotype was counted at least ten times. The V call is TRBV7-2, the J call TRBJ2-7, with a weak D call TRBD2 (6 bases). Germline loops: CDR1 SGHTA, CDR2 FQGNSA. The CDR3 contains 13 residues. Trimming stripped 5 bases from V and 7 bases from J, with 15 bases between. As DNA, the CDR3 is TGTGCCAGCAGCCGACGGGACTCTTGGGAGCAGTACTTC. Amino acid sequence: CASSRRDSWEQYF.